This entry lists 7 T cell receptor beta chains sequenced from one sample in a study of T cells in Graves' hyperthyroidism and ophthalmopathy. Authors of the study amplified TCR beta CDR3 regions from RNA transcripts. The study used the HTBI primer set for a first-round RT-PCR of the TCR CDR3. TCRdb ran MiXCR on the multiplex PCR reads and lists one entry per CDR3 protein. The table includes 150,000 to 200,000 distinct CDR3 sequences, just under 9.5% detected once. Sequenced sample: blood. The source of these receptors is a woman aged 18 to 35 with Graves' hyperthyroidism that later progressed to Graves' ophthalmopathy.

The chain combines TRBV6-1 with TRBJ2-3, with 9 bases lining up with TRBD1. The V gene's germline CDR1 is MNHNS and CDR2 SASEGT. The V segment lost 6 bases and the J segment 9 bases; nucleotides outside the gene matches: 7. The CDR3 is made up of 13 amino acids. CDR3 DNA sequence: TGTGCCAGCAGCCTTAACGACAGGGGGACGCAGTATTTT. Encoded protein: CASSLNDRGTQYF.

The J gene is TRBJ1-1, the V gene TRBV9; 7 bases are shared with TRBD1. CDR1 SGDLS and CDR2 YYNGEE come from the germline V gene. V dropped 4 bases and J dropped 3; count of bases not matched to a gene: 3. The CDR3 sequence is 13 residues long. CDR3: CASSIDRDTEAFF. The CDR3 DNA sequence: TGTGCCAGCAGCATTGACAGGGACACTGAAGCTTTCTTT.

The chain uses TRBV5-1 and TRBJ2-2; 7 positions match TRBD2. From germline, CDR1 is SGHRS and CDR2 YFSETQ. CDR3 length: 15 amino acids. Losses at the gene ends were 4 bases for V and 3 bases for J; bases not matched to a gene: 6. In DNA form, the CDR3 reads TGCGCCAGCAGCAAAGCTAGCGGAGACACCGGGGAGCTGTTTTTT. It encodes CASSKASGDTGELFF.

There are many counts of this clonotype. The chain is built from TRBV15 and TRBJ1-1, with D possibly being TRBD1 (5 bases). CDR1 and CDR2 (germline): LNHNV, YYDKDF (reference sequence). This CDR3 contains 15 residues. V was cut by 0 bases and J by 5 bases, with 13 bases left in between. CDR3 sequence reads: CATSRDGVGTTEAFF. The CDR3 DNA follows: TGTGCCACCAGCAGAGATGGGGTTGGGACTACTGAAGCTTTCTTT.

This clonotype was observed many times. This rearrangement joins TRBV7-9 to TRBJ1-1, with D perhaps TRBD1 (5 bases). This CDR3 region has 17 residues. Deletions cut 5 bases from V and 1 base from J, with 20 bases between. The germline V gene encodes CDR1 SEHNR and CDR2 FQNEAQ (reference sequence). The CDR3 reads CASSPPTYRTGNTEAFF. CDR3 bases: TGTGCCAGCAGCCCACCGACTTACAGAACAGGGAACACTGAAGCTTTCTTT.

This clonotype was picked up many times. The chain joins TRBV20-1 to TRBJ1-1; TRBD1 aligns across 9 bases. Germline V gene lookup returns CDR1 DFQATT and CDR2 SNEGSKA (reference sequence). The CDR3 runs 14 residues. With V trimmed by 6 bases and J by 1 base, 6 bases remained unmatched. The chain's CDR3 is CSAPPGQGNTEAFF. CDR3 in DNA: TGCAGTGCGCCACCGGGACAGGGGAACACTGAAGCTTTCTTT.

This clonotype has at least ten counts. V and J are TRBV11-2 and TRBJ2-1; D call uncertain. Deletions cut 5 bases from V and 9 bases from J, with 26 bases between. The CDR3 length is 17 residues. The germline CDR1 and CDR2 sequences are SGHAT and FQNNGV. The CDR3 here is CASSPYPLQRFVGEQFF. CDR3 nucleotides: TGTGCCAGCAGCCCCTATCCCCTTCAGAGGTTCGTTGGTGAGCAGTTCTTC.